This T cell receptor (beta chain) was profiled in a study of CXCR3-negative and CXCR3-positive naive CD8 T cells. Study in general: The total count of TRB reads reached about 135 million, and each library contributed about 1.5 +/- 0.3 million. Regarding the study as a whole: No difference in surface CD5 was seen between naive subsets, and TCR strength was inferred from TRB CDR3 properties. Comparably high diversity was seen in both naive subsets, and much lower diversity in memory CD8+ cells. Fresh PBMCs were used in most assays, and CXCR3 expression partially decreased after cryopreservation.

The authors prepared UMI-labeled TRB cDNA libraries by 5' RACE. TCRdb reprocessed the 5' RACE reads and keeps a single row for each CDR3 protein, giving no DNA. The listing records around 40,000 distinct CDR3 sequences. Regarding this clonotype: As yet, its antigen is unknown.

This CDR3 is 11 amino acids long. The sample was memory CD8+ T cells from blood. The clonotype originates from a human donor in good health. Some clones in this sample may be carry-over from other donors' samples. The chain links TRBV12-3 or TRBV12-4 to TRBJ2-7. The chain's CDR3 is CASSFDYEQYF.